Listed below are T cell receptor beta chains from one sample, sequenced in a study of early T cells in non-severe SARS-CoV-2 infection. One entry per CDR3 protein, called by TCRdb with MiXCR from the 5' RACE reads. Here the sample spans roughly 27,000 distinct CDR3 sequences, over 8.5% being singletons. Material for sequencing was whole blood. These receptors originate from an adult who was a healthcare worker with PCR-confirmed SARS-CoV-2 infection or an uninfected control (not recorded which). Both conserved end residues are part of each CDR3. D genes are given only for firm matches. Clone size is given for some rows only: seen once, a few or many times, or a class if the clone is expanded.

V: TRBV24-1; size: few; D: .; J: TRBJ2-7; DNA: TGTGCCACCAGTGTCCCCGACAGGTCGGGATACGAGCAGTACTTC; CDR3: CATSVPDRSGYEQYF
V: TRBV12-3/TRBV12-4; size: many; D: TRBD1; J: TRBJ2-1; DNA: TGTGCCAGCAGACGGACAGGGATGGTGAATGAGCAGTTCTTC; CDR3: CASRRTGMVNEQFF
V: TRBV6-5; size: many; D: .; J: TRBJ1-1; DNA: TGTGCCAGCTACCCCGAGGGAGTGGGAAGCAACACTGAAGCTTTCTTT; CDR3: CASYPEGVGSNTEAFF
V: TRBV7-2; size: .; D: .; J: TRBJ2-2; DNA: TGTGCCAGCAGCATGGACAGACCGAACACCGGGGAGCTGTTTTTT; CDR3: CASSMDRPNTGELFF
V: TRBV4-3; size: .; D: .; J: TRBJ2-1; DNA: TGCGCCAGCAGCCAATCGGGGGGCGGATGGAATGAGCAGTTCTTC; CDR3: CASSQSGGGWNEQFF
V: TRBV20-1; size: many; D: TRBD1; J: TRBJ1-5; DNA: TGCAGTGCTAGTCCCTTGAGGGGGCCCTACAATCAGCCCCAGCATTTT; CDR3: CSASPLRGPYNQPQHF
V: TRBV3-1; size: many; D: TRBD1; J: TRBJ2-1; DNA: TGTGCCAGCAGCGCACCCACACCGACAGGGCTTGGTGAGCAGTTCTTC; CDR3: CASSAPTPTGLGEQFF
V: TRBV6-2/TRBV6-3; size: .; D: .; J: TRBJ1-2; DNA: TGTGCCAGCAGTTACATTCCAGCGGGGAACTATGGCTACACCTTC; CDR3: CASSYIPAGNYGYTF
V: TRBV4-1; size: many; D: .; J: TRBJ1-2; DNA: TGCGCCAGCAGCCGCGGACTCGATGGCTACACCTTC; CDR3: CASSRGLDGYTF
V: TRBV5-1; size: few; D: .; J: TRBJ2-6; DNA: TGCGCCAGCAGCTTCGGGTACTCTGGGGCCAACGTCCTGACTTTC; CDR3: CASSFGYSGANVLTF
V: TRBV7-8; size: few; D: .; J: TRBJ2-5; DNA: TGTGCCAGCAGCTTAGCGATCGGAAGTCCGATCGAGACCCAGTACTTC; CDR3: CASSLAIGSPIETQYF
V: TRBV11-2; size: many; D: .; J: TRBJ2-1; DNA: TGTGCCAGCATGTTTGCCGGGGAGCAGTTCTTC; CDR3: CASMFAGEQFF